This TCR beta chain emerged from a study of blood T cell repertoires in COVID-19. Looking at the study overall: From the United States, Italy and Spain came samples of acute and convalescent COVID-19. Sources were T cells, B-cell-depleted T cells, or PBMCs; the material itself was cDNA or gDNA.

How the authors handled the data: Reference gene primer amplification in the assay estimated nucleated cell counts. Clones were read by immunoSEQ multiplex PCR, and TCRdb kept only the in-frame ones, dropping some. V and J calls and clone size are those listed in that table; D and trimming were worked out from the DNA. Here the sample spans 180,000 or so clones, 82% being singletons. V lost 3 bases and J lost 3; bases outside the gene matches: 15. The CDR3 is 18 residues long. The germline V gene has CDR1 DFQATT and CDR2 SNEGSKA (reference sequence). The receptor was derived from a woman aged 70-85 years with acute or convalescent COVID-19. Sequenced input: peripheral blood. The genes are TRBV20-1 and TRBJ2-1; 9 nucleotides agree with TRBD2. The CDR3 region is CSASFSRLAEIFYNEQFF. The CDR3 coding sequence is TGCAGTGCTAGTTTCTCCCGACTAGCGGAGATCTTCTACAATGAGCAGTTCTTC.